This T cell receptor (beta chain) was sequenced in a study of Graves' ophthalmopathy and Graves' hyperthyroidism. Trimming stripped 4 bases from V and 4 bases from J, with 7 bases between. This CDR3 spans 13 amino acids. Amplified TCR beta CDR3 regions were obtained using RNA transcripts as template. After a first-round RT-PCR with HTBI primers, a second-round multiplex PCR was run. From the multiplex PCR reads, TCRdb called clonotypes with MiXCR, one entry per CDR3 protein. The repertoire holds about 1.2 million distinct CDR3 sequences, with about 38% as singletons. This clonotype was counted ten times or more.

Material: peripheral blood or thyroid tissue (not recorded which). The chain combines TRBV12-3 or TRBV12-4 with TRBJ2-2; no clear D gene. The receptor was derived from an adult man with Graves' hyperthyroidism. The DNA for the CDR3 is TGTGCCAGCAGTTCCCGAATCACCGGGGAGCTGTTTTTT. Translating gives CASSSRITGELFF.